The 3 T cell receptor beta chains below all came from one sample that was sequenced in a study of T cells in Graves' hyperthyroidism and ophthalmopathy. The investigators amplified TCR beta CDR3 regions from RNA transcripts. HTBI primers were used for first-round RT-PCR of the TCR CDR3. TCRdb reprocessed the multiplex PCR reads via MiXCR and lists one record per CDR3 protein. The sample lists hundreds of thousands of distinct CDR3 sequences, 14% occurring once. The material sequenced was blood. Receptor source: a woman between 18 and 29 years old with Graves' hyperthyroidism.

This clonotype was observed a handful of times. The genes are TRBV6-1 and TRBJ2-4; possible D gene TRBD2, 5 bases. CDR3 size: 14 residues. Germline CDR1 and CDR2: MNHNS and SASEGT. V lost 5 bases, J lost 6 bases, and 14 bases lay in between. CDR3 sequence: CASSSPRDLNIQYF. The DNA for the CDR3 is TGTGCCAGCAGTTCACCCCGGGATCTAAACATTCAGTACTTC.

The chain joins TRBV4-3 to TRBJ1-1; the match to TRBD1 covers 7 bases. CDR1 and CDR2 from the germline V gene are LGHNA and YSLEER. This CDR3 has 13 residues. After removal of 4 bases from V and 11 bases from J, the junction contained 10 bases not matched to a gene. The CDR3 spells CASSPWDSSRAFF. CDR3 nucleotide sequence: TGCGCCAGCAGCCCCTGGGACAGCTCAAGGGCTTTCTTT.

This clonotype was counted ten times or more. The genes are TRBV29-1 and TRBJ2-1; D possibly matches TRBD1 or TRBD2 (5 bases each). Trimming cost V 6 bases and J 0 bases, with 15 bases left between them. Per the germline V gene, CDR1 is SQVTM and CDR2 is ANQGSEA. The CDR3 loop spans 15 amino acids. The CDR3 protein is CSVARGSSSYNEQFF. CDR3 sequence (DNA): TGCAGCGTGGCGAGGGGTAGCAGCTCCTACAATGAGCAGTTCTTC.